This T cell receptor (beta chain) is drawn from a study of shared clonotypes between healthy human individuals. Study summary: The donor pool was made up of a couple of women and a few men aged 18 to 49. Plates per donor: three CD4 naive, three CD4 memory, two CD8 naive, one CD8 memory.

CDR1 is KGHSH and CDR2 is LQKENI in the germline V gene. The length of the CDR3 is 16 residues. After removal of 4 bases from V and 7 bases from J, the junction contained 9 bases not matched to a gene. Turning to this clone: Its antigen is still unknown.

CD8 cells classed as naive were CD45RO-negative and positively selected for CCR7, excluding terminally differentiated effector memory CD45RA+ cells. General study points: The small donor group covered limited genetic and exposure diversity. Naive subsets generally had larger estimated richness than memory subsets.

Data came from immunoSEQ multiplex PCR; TCRdb stores just in-frame clones and leaves some out. The data contain 2 million to 2.5 million clones, about 92% of them singletons. Sequencing was done on a sample of naive CD8+ T cells from PBMCs. The TCR originated in a man between 18 and 35 years old in good health. Some clones in this sample may be carry-over from other donors' samples. The rearrangement joins TRBV18 to TRBJ2-7; 14 nucleotides line up with TRBD2. The CDR3 nucleotides read TGTGCCAGCTCACAGGGCCCGGGACTAGCGGGAGTGGAGCAGTACTTC. It yields the protein CASSQGPGLAGVEQYF.